Listed below are T cell receptor beta chains from one sample, sequenced in a study of identical twins. In TCRdb, the 5' RACE reads were re-called with MiXCR into one record per CDR3 protein. The table has roughly 200,000 distinct CDR3 sequences, approximately 8.3% seen once. These data also formed part of another study, on yellow fever vaccine responses in identical twins.

What was sequenced was memory (CD45RO+) T cells sorted from blood. Receptors were obtained from a woman between 18 and 29 years old in good health. The CDR3 runs from the conserved cysteine through the conserved F or W. Each record gives: clone size, J gene, V gene, D gene, CDR3 protein, CDR3 DNA. D genes are given only for firm matches. For some rows the clone size is stated as once, few or many, or as a class when expanded; others skip it.

>few|TRBJ1-1|TRBV7-9|NA
CASSFARGSEAFF
TGTGCCAGCAGCTTTGCGAGGGGCTCTGAAGCTTTCTTT
>NA|TRBJ2-1|TRBV11-3|TRBD2
CASSSGTSFYEQFF
TGTGCCAGCAGCTCCGGGACTAGTTTCTATGAGCAGTTCTTC
>many|TRBJ2-5|TRBV5-1|TRBD1
CASSLQGGPQETQYF
TGCGCCAGCAGCTTGCAAGGGGGCCCCCAAGAGACCCAGTACTTC
>NA|TRBJ2-5|TRBV9|TRBD1
CASSVSGTGQETQYF
TGTGCCAGCAGCGTATCCGGGACAGGGCAAGAGACCCAGTACTTC
>NA|TRBJ2-2|TRBV10-3|NA
CAISAKGIAGELFF
TGTGCCATCAGTGCTAAAGGGATCGCCGGGGAGCTGTTTTTT
>few|TRBJ2-4|TRBV20-1|NA
CSAPLGNIQYF
TGCAGTGCCCCCCTCGGCAACATTCAGTACTTC
>NA|TRBJ2-4|TRBV6-1|TRBD2
CASSPGGGLAGIAKNIQYF
TGTGCCAGCAGTCCTGGAGGGGGGCTAGCGGGGATAGCCAAAAACATTCAGTACTTC
>few|TRBJ2-7|TRBV7-8|TRBD2
CASSTIPLAGVLTYEQYF
TGTGCCAGCAGCACCATCCCCCTAGCGGGGGTACTCACCTACGAGCAGTACTTC
>many|TRBJ1-2|TRBV3-1|NA
CASSQEASPGGYTF
TGTGCCAGCAGCCAAGAGGCCTCCCCGGGGGGCTACACCTTC
>many|TRBJ2-3|TRBV28|TRBD2
CASSRGGGKTDTQYF
TGTGCCAGCAGTCGGGGGGGGGGGAAAACAGATACGCAGTATTTT
>NA|TRBJ1-2|TRBV6-1|NA
CASRVDFLSDGYTF
TGTGCCAGCAGGGTTGACTTCCTTTCCGATGGCTACACCTTC
>NA|TRBJ2-1|TRBV5-1|NA
CASSLELVSEQFF
TGCGCCAGCAGCTTGGAACTAGTGTCTGAGCAGTTCTTC
>NA|TRBJ2-7|TRBV6-2/TRBV6-3|NA
CASSYERHYEQYF
TGTGCCAGCAGTTACGAACGGCACTACGAGCAGTACTTC
>many|TRBJ2-7|TRBV10-3|NA
CAISDPILARNEQYF
TGTGCCATCAGTGACCCTATACTAGCTCGCAACGAGCAGTACTTC
>many|TRBJ2-7|TRBV27|TRBD1
CASGRDSSYEQYF
TGTGCCAGCGGCCGGGACAGCTCCTACGAGCAGTACTTC
>many|TRBJ2-5|TRBV5-1|NA
CASSLAFGAGETQYF
TGCGCCAGCAGCTTGGCCTTTGGAGCTGGAGAGACCCAGTACTTC
>NA|TRBJ2-7|TRBV5-6|NA
CASSPGKGEQYF
TGTGCCAGCAGCCCCGGGAAGGGCGAGCAGTACTTC
>NA|TRBJ2-7|TRBV7-9|NA
CASSLFSASGLGYEQYF
TGTGCCAGCAGCTTATTCTCGGCATCCGGATTGGGTTACGAGCAGTACTTC
>NA|TRBJ2-3|TRBV4-2|TRBD1
CASSQEKGTGSTDTQYF
TGTGCCAGCAGCCAAGAAAAAGGGACAGGGTCCACAGATACGCAGTATTTT
>NA|TRBJ2-7|TRBV10-1|NA
CASSESGTTSYEQYF
TGCGCCAGCAGTGAGTCCGGGACCACCTCCTACGAGCAGTACTTC
>few|TRBJ2-1|TRBV2|NA
CASRSGRSNSYNEQFF
TGTGCCAGCAGGAGCGGACGGTCGAATTCCTACAATGAGCAGTTCTTC
>many|TRBJ1-1|TRBV25-1|NA
CASSEYRESTEAFF
TGTGCCAGCAGTGAATATCGGGAGAGCACTGAAGCTTTCTTT
>NA|TRBJ2-5|TRBV7-2|TRBD1
CASSFDRGKQETQYF
TGTGCCAGCAGCTTCGACAGGGGAAAACAAGAGACCCAGTACTTC
>many|TRBJ2-5|TRBV18|NA
CASSLQVAETQYF
TGTGCCAGCTCACTACAGGTTGCAGAGACCCAGTACTTC
>NA|TRBJ2-7|TRBV2|TRBD1
CAGRQGTYEQYF
TGTGCCGGCCGACAGGGAACCTACGAGCAGTACTTC
>few|TRBJ2-7|TRBV7-8|NA
CASSLEPSTYEQYF
TGTGCCAGCAGCTTAGAGCCCAGTACCTACGAGCAGTACTTC
>NA|TRBJ1-5|TRBV2|NA
CASTTWEGYDQPQHF
TGTGCCAGCACCACATGGGAGGGATATGATCAGCCCCAGCATTTT
>few|TRBJ2-1|TRBV19|TRBD2
CASSIGGASGYNEQFF
TGTGCCAGTAGTATCGGCGGGGCTAGCGGCTACAATGAGCAGTTCTTC
>NA|TRBJ2-7|TRBV6-1|TRBD2
CASREAGGGMYEQYF
TGTGCCAGCAGGGAAGCGGGAGGCGGCATGTACGAGCAGTACTTC
>many|TRBJ1-1|TRBV30|NA
CAWSAAENTEAFF
TGTGCCTGGAGTGCAGCAGAGAACACTGAAGCTTTCTTT
>many|TRBJ1-2|TRBV5-1|NA
CASSLGPGTWDYGYTF
TGCGCCAGCAGCTTGGGCCCCGGGACTTGGGACTATGGCTACACCTTC
>NA|TRBJ1-5|TRBV5-1|TRBD1
CASRRGTDSNQPQHF
TGCGCCAGCAGACGGGGGACAGATAGCAATCAGCCCCAGCATTTT
>NA|TRBJ1-2|TRBV28|NA
CASSPGYYGYTF
TGTGCCAGCAGTCCCGGATACTATGGCTACACCTTC
>many|TRBJ1-1|TRBV7-3|TRBD1
CASSLGVRWGQGANTEAFF
TGTGCCAGCAGCTTAGGGGTTAGGTGGGGACAGGGGGCGAACACTGAAGCTTTCTTT
>few|TRBJ2-1|TRBV6-2/TRBV6-3|NA
CASSYGWRGHEQFF
TGTGCCAGCAGTTACGGTTGGAGGGGGCATGAGCAGTTCTTC
>NA|TRBJ2-7|TRBV20-1|NA
CSARLAEYEQYF
TGCAGTGCTAGACTAGCTGAGTACGAGCAGTACTTC
>NA|TRBJ2-1|TRBV6-1|TRBD1
CASRRQGGYSEQFF
TGTGCCAGCAGAAGACAGGGCGGGTACAGTGAGCAGTTCTTC
>few|TRBJ1-6|TRBV10-3|NA
CAISAGRPYNSPLHF
TGTGCCATCAGTGCGGGCAGACCCTATAATTCACCCCTCCACTTT
>few|TRBJ1-2|TRBV5-1|NA
CASSPGGGGKGYGYTF
TGCGCCAGCAGCCCCGGAGGTGGGGGAAAAGGCTATGGCTACACCTTC
>few|TRBJ2-5|TRBV27|NA
CASSLYAGAQETQYF
TGTGCCAGCAGTTTGTATGCTGGGGCCCAAGAGACCCAGTACTTC
>NA|TRBJ2-2|TRBV2|NA
CASSGGGQRNTGELFF
TGTGCCAGCAGTGGGGGTGGGCAGAGGAACACCGGGGAGCTGTTTTTT